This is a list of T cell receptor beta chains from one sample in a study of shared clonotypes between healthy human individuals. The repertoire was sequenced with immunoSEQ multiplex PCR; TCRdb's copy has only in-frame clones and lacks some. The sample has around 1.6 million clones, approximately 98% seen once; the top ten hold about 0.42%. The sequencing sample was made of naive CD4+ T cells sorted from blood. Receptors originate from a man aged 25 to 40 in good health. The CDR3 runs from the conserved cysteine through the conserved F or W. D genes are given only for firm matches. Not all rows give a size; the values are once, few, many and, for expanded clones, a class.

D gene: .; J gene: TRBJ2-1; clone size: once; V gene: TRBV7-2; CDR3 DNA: TGTGCCAGCAGCGCCCGACTAGTGAAGCAGTTCTTC; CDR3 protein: CASSARLVKQFF
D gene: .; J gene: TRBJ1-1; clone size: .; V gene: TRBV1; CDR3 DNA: TGCACCAGCAGCCAAGATCGAGGACAGGGGATCTCGGCTTTCTTT; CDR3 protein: CTSSQDRGQGISAFF
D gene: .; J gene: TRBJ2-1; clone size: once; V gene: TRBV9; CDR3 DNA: TGTGCCAGCAGCGTAGTCGGGGGCGCCTACAATGAGCAGTTCTTC; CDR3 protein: CASSVVGGAYNEQFF
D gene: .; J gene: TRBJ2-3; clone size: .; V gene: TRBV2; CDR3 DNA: TGTGCCAGCAGTGTAGGGTCGACAGATACGCAGTATTTT; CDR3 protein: CASSVGSTDTQYF
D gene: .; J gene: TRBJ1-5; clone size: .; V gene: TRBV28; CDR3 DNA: TGTGCCAGCAACCGGGACAGCAATCAGCCCCAGCATTTT; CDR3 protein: CASNRDSNQPQHF
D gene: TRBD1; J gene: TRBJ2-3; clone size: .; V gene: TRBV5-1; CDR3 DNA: TGCGCCAGCAGCGGGGACAGGGTTTCCCTCACAGATACGCAGTATTTT; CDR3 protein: CASSGDRVSLTDTQYF
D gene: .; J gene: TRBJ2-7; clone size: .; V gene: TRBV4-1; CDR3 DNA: TGCGCCAGCAGCCCACGGACATTGCCACACGAGCAGTACTTC; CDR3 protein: CASSPRTLPHEQYF
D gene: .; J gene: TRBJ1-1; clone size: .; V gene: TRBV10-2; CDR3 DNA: TGCGCCAGCAGTTTCCGACAGAACACTGAAGCTTTCTTT; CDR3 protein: CASSFRQNTEAFF
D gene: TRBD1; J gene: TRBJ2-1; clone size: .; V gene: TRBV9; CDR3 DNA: TGTGCCAGCAGCGTAGAAATCAGGGGGCTTAACAATGAGCAGTTCTTC; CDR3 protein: CASSVEIRGLNNEQFF
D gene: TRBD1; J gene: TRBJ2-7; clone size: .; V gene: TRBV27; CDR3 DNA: TGTGCCAGCAGTATGGACAGGGGTCCCTACGAGCAGTACTTC; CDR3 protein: CASSMDRGPYEQYF
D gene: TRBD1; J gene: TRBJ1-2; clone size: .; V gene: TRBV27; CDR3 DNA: TGTGCCAGCAGTTCCCGGGACAGGAGGCACTATGGCTACACCTTC; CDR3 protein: CASSSRDRRHYGYTF
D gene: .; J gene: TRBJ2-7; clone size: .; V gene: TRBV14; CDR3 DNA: TGTGCCAGCAGCCAAGCGAGGGTATGGAGCGAGCAGTACTTC; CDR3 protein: CASSQARVWSEQYF
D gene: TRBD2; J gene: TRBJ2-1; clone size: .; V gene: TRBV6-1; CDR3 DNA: TGTGCCAGCAGTGAAACACTAGCGGGGTCCTACAATGAGCAGTTCTTC; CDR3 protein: CASSETLAGSYNEQFF
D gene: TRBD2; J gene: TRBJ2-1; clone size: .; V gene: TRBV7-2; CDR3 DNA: TGTGCCAGCAGCCCTGGGACTAGCGGAGCCCCCTCCTACAATGAGCAGTTCTTC; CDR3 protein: CASSPGTSGAPSYNEQFF
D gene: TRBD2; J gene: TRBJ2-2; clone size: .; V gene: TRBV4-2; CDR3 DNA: TGTGCCAGCAGCCAAGTGGCCGTAGCGGGAGAGACCGGGGAGCTGTTTTTT; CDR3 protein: CASSQVAVAGETGELFF
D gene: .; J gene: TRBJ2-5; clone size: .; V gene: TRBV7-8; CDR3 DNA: TGTGCCAGCAGCTTACCTACAGGTAGACCAGAGACCCAGTACTTC; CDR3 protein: CASSLPTGRPETQYF
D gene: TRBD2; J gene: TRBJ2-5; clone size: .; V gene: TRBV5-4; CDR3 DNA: TGTGCCAGCAGCACAGGACTAGCGGGGGCCCAAGAGACCCAGTACTTC; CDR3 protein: CASSTGLAGAQETQYF
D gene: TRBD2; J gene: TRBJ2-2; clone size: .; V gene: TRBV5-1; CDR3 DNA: TGCGCCAGCAGCTTGGGACTAGCGGGAGCGTCAACCGGGGAGCTGTTTTTT; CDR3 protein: CASSLGLAGASTGELFF
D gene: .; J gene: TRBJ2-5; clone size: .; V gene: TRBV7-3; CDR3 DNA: TGTGCCAGCAGCTTAACCCACAACCAGGGGGGGACCCAGTACTTC; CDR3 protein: CASSLTHNQGGTQYF
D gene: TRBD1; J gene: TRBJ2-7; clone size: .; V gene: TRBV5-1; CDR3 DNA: TGCGCCAGCCGTATCAAACAGGGGGCAGGGTCCTACGAGCAGTACTTC; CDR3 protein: CASRIKQGAGSYEQYF
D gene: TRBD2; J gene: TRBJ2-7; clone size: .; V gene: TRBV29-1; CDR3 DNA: TGCAGCGTTCTGAAAACTAGCGGGAGCTCCGAGCAGTACTTC; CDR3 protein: CSVLKTSGSSEQYF
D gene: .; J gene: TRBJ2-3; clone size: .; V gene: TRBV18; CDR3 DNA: TGTGCCAGCTCGCCTAATAGGCAGGACCTTAGGAATACGCAGTATTTT; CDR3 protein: CASSPNRQDLRNTQYF
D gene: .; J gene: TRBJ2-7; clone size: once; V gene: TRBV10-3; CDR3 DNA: TGTGCCATACAACAGGGATCGTATGAGCAGTACTTC; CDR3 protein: CAIQQGSYEQYF
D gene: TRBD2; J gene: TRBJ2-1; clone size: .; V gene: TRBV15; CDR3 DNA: TGTGCCACCAGCGGAAGGACTAGTGGGGGCAATGAGCAGTTCTTC; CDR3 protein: CATSGRTSGGNEQFF
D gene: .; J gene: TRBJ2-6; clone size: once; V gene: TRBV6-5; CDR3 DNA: TGTGCCAGCAGACTGGTTGGTGGGGCCAACGTCCTGACTTTC; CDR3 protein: CASRLVGGANVLTF
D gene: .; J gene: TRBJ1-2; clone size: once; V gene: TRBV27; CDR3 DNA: TGTGCCAGCAGTTTAATATCAGGGAGTGGCTACACCTTC; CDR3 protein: CASSLISGSGYTF
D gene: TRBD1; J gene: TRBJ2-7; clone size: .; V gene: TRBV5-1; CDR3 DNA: TGCGCCAGCAGCTTGGTGAGGGACAGCGATTCCTACGAGCAGTACTTC; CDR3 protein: CASSLVRDSDSYEQYF
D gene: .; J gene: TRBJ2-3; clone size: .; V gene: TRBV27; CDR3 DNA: TGTGCCAGCAGTTTAAGGGGGAGCACAGATACGCAGTATTTT; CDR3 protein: CASSLRGSTDTQYF
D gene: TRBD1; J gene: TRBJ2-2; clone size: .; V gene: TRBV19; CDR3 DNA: TGTGCCAGTCGGGACAGGGGCCTCACCGGGGAGCTGTTTTTT; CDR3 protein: CASRDRGLTGELFF
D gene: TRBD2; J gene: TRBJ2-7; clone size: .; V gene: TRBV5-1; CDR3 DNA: TGCGCCAGCAGCTTGACAGCGGGAGTCTCCTACGAGCAGTACTTC; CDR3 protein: CASSLTAGVSYEQYF
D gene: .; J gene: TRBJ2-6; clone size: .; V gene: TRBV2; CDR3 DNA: TGTGCCAGCACCCGGGCCAACGTCCTGACTTTC; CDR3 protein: CASTRANVLTF
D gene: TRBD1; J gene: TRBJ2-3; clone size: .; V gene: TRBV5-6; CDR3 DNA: TGTGCCAGCAGTCGCGGGACAGGCAGCACAGATACGCAGTATTTT; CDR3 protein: CASSRGTGSTDTQYF
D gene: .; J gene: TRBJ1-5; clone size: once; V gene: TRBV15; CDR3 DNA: TGTGCCACCAGCACAGGGGTTCTCCAGCCCCAGCATTTT; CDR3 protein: CATSTGVLQPQHF
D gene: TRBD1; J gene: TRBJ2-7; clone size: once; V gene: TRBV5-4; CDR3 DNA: TGTGCCAGCAGCGTTGACAGGGAAATCTACGAGCAGTACTTC; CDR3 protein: CASSVDREIYEQYF
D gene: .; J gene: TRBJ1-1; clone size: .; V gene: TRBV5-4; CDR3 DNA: TGTGCCAGCAGCCCCCGGAGGGGGTCCACTGAAGCTTTCTTT; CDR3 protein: CASSPRRGSTEAFF
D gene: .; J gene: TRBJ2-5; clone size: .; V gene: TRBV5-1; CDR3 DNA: TGCGCCAGCAGCTTGGGGGGTCCAGAGACCCAGTACTTC; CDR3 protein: CASSLGGPETQYF
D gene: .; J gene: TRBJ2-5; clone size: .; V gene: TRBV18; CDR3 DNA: TGTGCCAGCTCACCATTACGAGAGTACGAGGCGGGAGAGACCCAGTACTTC; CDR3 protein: CASSPLREYEAGETQYF
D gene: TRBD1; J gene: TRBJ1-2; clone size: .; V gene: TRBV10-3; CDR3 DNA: TGTGCCATCACTCAGACAGGGGGGGGAGCTAACTATGGCTACACCTTC; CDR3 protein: CAITQTGGGANYGYTF
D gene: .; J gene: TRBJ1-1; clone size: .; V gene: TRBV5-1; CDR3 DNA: TGCGCCAGCAGCTTGGGGGAAGGTTGGAAGGGGAACACTGAAGCTTTCTTT; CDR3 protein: CASSLGEGWKGNTEAFF
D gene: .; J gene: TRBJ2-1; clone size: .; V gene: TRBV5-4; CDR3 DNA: TGTGCCAGCAGCTTGGAGGGACCCCTGTACAATGAGCAGTTCTTC; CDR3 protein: CASSLEGPLYNEQFF
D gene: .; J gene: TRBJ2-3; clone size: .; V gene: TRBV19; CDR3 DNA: TGTGCCAGTAGTATATCCCCGAGCACAGATACGCAGTATTTT; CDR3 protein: CASSISPSTDTQYF
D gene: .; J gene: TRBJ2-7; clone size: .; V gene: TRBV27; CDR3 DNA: TGTGCCAGCAGTGAAAGGAGGAGCTCCTACGAGCAGTACTTC; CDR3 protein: CASSERRSSYEQYF
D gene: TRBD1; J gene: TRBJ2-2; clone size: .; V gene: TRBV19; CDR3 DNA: TGTGCCAGTAGCCGATTGGGACAGGCGAACACCGGGGAGCTGTTTTTT; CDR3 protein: CASSRLGQANTGELFF
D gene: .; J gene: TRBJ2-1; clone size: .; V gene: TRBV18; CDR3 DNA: TGTGCCAGCTCACTCCGGGATAGCGGCTACAATGAGCAGTTCTTC; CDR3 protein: CASSLRDSGYNEQFF
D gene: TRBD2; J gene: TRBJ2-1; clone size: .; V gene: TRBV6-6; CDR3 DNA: TGTGCCAGCAAAGCTAGCGGGAGTTATCTCGATGAGCAGTTCTTC; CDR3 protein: CASKASGSYLDEQFF
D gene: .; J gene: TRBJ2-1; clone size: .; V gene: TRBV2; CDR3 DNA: TGTGCCAGCAATAGGGCAGAAACCTACAATGAGCAGTTCTTC; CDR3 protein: CASNRAETYNEQFF
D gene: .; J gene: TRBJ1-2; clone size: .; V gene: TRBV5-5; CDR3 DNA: TGTGCCAGCAGCCAGACGTGGGGCAGGCCTAACTATGGCTACACCTTC; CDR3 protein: CASSQTWGRPNYGYTF
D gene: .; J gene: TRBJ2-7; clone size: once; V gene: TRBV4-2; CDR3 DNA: TGTGCCAGCAGCCAAGAACCAGGCTTCGAGCAGTACTTC; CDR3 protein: CASSQEPGFEQYF
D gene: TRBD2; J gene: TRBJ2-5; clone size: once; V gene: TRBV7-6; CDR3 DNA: TGTGCCAGCAGCTTAGTATCTCTAGCGGGAGGAGATTGGGAGACCCAGTACTTC; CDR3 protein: CASSLVSLAGGDWETQYF
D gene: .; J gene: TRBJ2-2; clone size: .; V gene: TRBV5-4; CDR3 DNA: TGTGCCAGCAGCCGCCGGGATCCGAACACCGGGGAGCTGTTTTTT; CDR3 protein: CASSRRDPNTGELFF
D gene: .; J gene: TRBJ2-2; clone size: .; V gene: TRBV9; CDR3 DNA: TGTGCCAGCAGCGTAGCGGCTAGCCGAATGAACACCGGGGAGCTGTTTTTT; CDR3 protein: CASSVAASRMNTGELFF
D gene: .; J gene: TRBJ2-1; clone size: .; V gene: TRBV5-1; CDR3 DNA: TGCGCCAGCAGCTTGGACGGTTACAATGAGCAGTTCTTC; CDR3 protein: CASSLDGYNEQFF
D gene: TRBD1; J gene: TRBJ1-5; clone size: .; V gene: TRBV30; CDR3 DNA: TGTGCCTGGAGCCGGGGACAGGGGGAAGTTTCGGACCAGCCCCAGCATTTT; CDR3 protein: CAWSRGQGEVSDQPQHF